One sample yielded the 8 T cell receptor beta chains listed below, sequenced in a study of CD8 T cells in ankylosing spondylitis. TCRdb analysed the 5' RACE reads with MiXCR anew, one entry per CDR3 protein. The sample has 250,000 to 400,000 distinct CDR3 sequences; 11% are singletons. The sequencing input was blood, either unsorted or a sorted T cell fraction (not recorded which). These receptors all stem from a female donor with ankylosing spondylitis or in good health (not recorded which).

At least ten counts were recorded for this clonotype. The chain employs TRBV20-1 and TRBJ2-7; D tentatively fits TRBD1 or TRBD2 (6 bases each). The germline V and J ends were trimmed by 5 bases and 2 bases, with 13 bases remaining between them. Germline CDR1 and CDR2: DFQATT and SNEGSKA (reference sequence). This CDR3 is 13 amino acids long. The DNA of the CDR3 is TGCAGTGCTGGGGGGACATATACCTACGAGCAGTACTTC. This translates into CSAGGTYTYEQYF.

This clonotype was seen more than once but under ten times. The V call is TRBV12-3 or TRBV12-4, the J call TRBJ2-7, with TRBD2 matching over 8 bases. The CDR3 sequence is 16 residues long. With 4 bases clipped from V and 2 bases from J, the junction kept 10 bases outside the gene matches. DNA of the CDR3: TGTGCCAGCAGTTCGATTAGCGGGAACCGACCCTACGAGCAGTACTTC. As protein: CASSSISGNRPYEQYF.

This chain links TRBV7-2 with TRBJ2-1; 8 nucleotides align to TRBD2. CDR1 and CDR2 (germline): SGHTA, FQGNSA. The ends lost 1 base at V and 6 bases at J; junction bases unmatched: 8. The CDR3 extends over 16 amino acids. The CDR3, as DNA: TGTGCCAGCAGCTTAGAGGCGGCGGGAGGTCTCAATGAGCAGTTCTTC. Translating gives CASSLEAAGGLNEQFF.

This clonotype was seen only a few times. A read error is likely, as this CDR3 ends without the conserved phenylalanine or tryptophan. The DNA is left out, because the CDR3 cannot be placed on it with certainty; the CDR3 is given as TCRdb lists it. The rearrangement joins TRBV28 to TRBJ2-7; the D call in the table, TRBD1, was not verified against the DNA. 11 amino acids form the CDR3, both terminal residues included. Looked up from germline, CDR1 is MDHEN and CDR2 is SYDVKM. Here the CDR3 reads CASSSRDRGSI.

Concerning this clonotype: This may be a read error, as it is one base from a much larger clone. The rearrangement uses TRBV20-1 and TRBJ2-4, with TRBD1 matching over 8 bases. CDR1 is DFQATT and CDR2 is SNEGSKA in the germline V gene (reference sequence). With 5 bases clipped from V and 5 bases from J, the junction kept 8 bases outside the gene matches. The CDR3 length is 14 residues. The CDR3 is CSADPTGAQNIQYF. The CDR3 DNA follows: TGCAGTGCTGATCCGACAGGGGCCCAAAACATTCAGTACTTC.

This clonotype was seen at least ten times. The J gene is TRBJ2-7, the V gene TRBV9, with 9 nucleotides matching TRBD2. V lost 3 bases and J lost 3; bases outside the gene matches: 10. The CDR3 runs to 16 residues. Germline values: CDR1 SGDLS, CDR2 YYNGEE. For the CDR3, the DNA is TGTGCCAGCAGCGCAGGGGGACTAGCCTCCTTCTACGAGCAGTACTTC. Translating it yields CASSAGGLASFYEQYF.

This clonotype occurred many times. The chain recombines TRBV12-3 or TRBV12-4 with TRBJ1-1; 7 nucleotides match TRBD1. The V and J ends lost 4 bases and 10 bases, in that order; junction bases with no gene match: 15. This CDR3 contains 15 residues. In DNA form, the CDR3 reads TGTGCCAGCAGTTCTGGGGGCACAGGGGAATGGGGAGCTTTCTTT. Residues: CASSSGGTGEWGAFF.

The chain couples TRBV5-1 to TRBJ2-7; D may be TRBD1 (6 bases). V lost 7 bases to trimming and J lost 2 bases, with 16 bases between them. The CDR3 covers 14 residues. CDR1 and CDR2 (germline): SGHRS, YFSETQ. CDR3 nucleotides: TGCGCCAGCCGATCCTCACAGGGAGCCTACGAGCAGTACTTC. This translates into CASRSSQGAYEQYF.